A single sample is the source of the 25 T cell receptor beta chains below, sequenced in a study of patients and donors after allogeneic stem cell transplantation. TCRdb redid the calling of the RT-PCR reads with MiXCR, one entry per CDR3 protein. This table holds 9,000 to 15,000 distinct CDR3 sequences, almost 25% found once. The specimen sequenced was blood, either unsorted or a sorted T cell fraction (not recorded which). The origin of the receptors is a human donor who was either an allogeneic HSCT recipient or a stem cell or donor lymphocyte infusion donor (not recorded which). It is not recorded whose cells these are; they may come from a transplant donor.

This chain links TRBV6-5 with TRBJ1-6; possibly TRBD1 for D (5 bases). This CDR3 is built from 14 residues. V was trimmed by 6 bases and J by 8 bases, leaving 14 bases between them. In germline, CDR1 is MNHEY, CDR2 SVGAGI. CDR3 coding DNA: TGTGCCAGCAGCTTGGGGCGGAGACATTCACCCCTCCACTTT. Protein product: CASSLGRRHSPLHF.

The genes are TRBV15 and TRBJ1-4, with no clear D. Germline V lookup: CDR1 LNHNV, CDR2 YYDKDF (reference sequence). Trimming took 0 bases from V and 2 from J, leaving 7 bases between them. CDR3 length equals 15 residues. The CDR3 is CATSRDRMTNEKLFF. In DNA, the CDR3 is TGTGCCACCAGCAGAGACAGGATGACTAATGAAAAACTGTTTTTT.

CDR3 loop: CASSQRSTSGISYNEQFF. The CDR3 nucleotides are TGTGCCAGCAGCCAAAGATCCACTAGCGGGATATCCTACAATGAGCAGTTCTTC. The chain recombines TRBV4-2 with TRBJ2-1, with 10 nucleotides matching TRBD2. Looked up from germline, CDR1 is LGHNA and CDR2 is YNFKEQ. There are 18 residues in the CDR3. The V segment lost 2 bases and the J segment 1 base; nucleotides outside the gene matches: 8.

The sample holds many counts of this clonotype. The V and J genes are TRBV4-3 and TRBJ1-6; no clear D. Germline V gene sequence: CDR1 LGHNA, CDR2 YSLEER. The CDR3 extends over 15 amino acids. With 1 base removed from V and 7 bases from J, the gap between germline ends came to 11 bases. CDR3 residues: CASSQARKRNSPLHF. The CDR3 DNA reads TGCGCCAGCAGCCAAGCAAGAAAAAGGAATTCACCCCTCCACTTT.

This clonotype was detected a few times. The chain is built from TRBV5-1 and TRBJ2-5; D possibly corresponds to TRBD1 (6 bases). The ends were cut back, 3 bases at V and 2 bases at J, with 11 bases in the middle. This CDR3 spans 14 amino acids. From germline, CDR1 is SGHRS and CDR2 YFSETQ. CDR3 sequence (DNA): TGCGCCAGCAGCTACGGGACACCGCAAGAGACCCAGTACTTC. It is translated as CASSYGTPQETQYF.

The V call is TRBV20-1, the J call TRBJ1-2; 10 bases agree with TRBD1. CDR3 size: 14 residues. With 4 bases clipped from V and 3 bases from J, the junction kept 5 bases outside the gene matches. Germline CDR1 and CDR2: DFQATT and SNEGSKA (reference sequence). CDR3 DNA: TGCAGTGCTACGGGACAGGGGCGAGACTATGGCTACACCTTC. Protein product: CSATGQGRDYGYTF.

This chain connects TRBV7-2 to TRBJ1-2; 7 nucleotides match TRBD1. Unmatched junction bases numbered 6, after V lost 0 bases and J lost 8 bases. Germline loops: CDR1 SGHTA, CDR2 FQGNSA. There are 14 residues in the CDR3. The CDR3: CASSLAGQDGGYTF. The CDR3 DNA sequence: TGTGCCAGCAGCTTAGCCGGACAGGACGGGGGCTACACCTTC.

The chain uses TRBV27 and TRBJ1-4, with a possible D match to TRBD1 (5 bases). Deletions cut 6 bases from V and 2 bases from J, with 13 bases between. The CDR3 loop spans 15 amino acids. Germline V gene lookup returns CDR1 MNHEY and CDR2 SMNVEV (reference sequence). Written as DNA, the CDR3 is TGTGCCAGCAGCCCTCACAGGCCCACTAATGAAAAACTGTTTTTT. This encodes CASSPHRPTNEKLFF.

CDR3 residues: CASSSRDRKYNEQFF. CDR3 sequence (DNA): TGTGCCAGCAGCTCACGCGACAGAAAGTACAATGAGCAGTTCTTC. The chain employs TRBV7-9 and TRBJ2-1; a weak D match, TRBD1 (5 bases). This CDR3 is built from 15 residues. Germline V gene data show CDR1 as SEHNR and CDR2 as FQNEAQ (reference sequence). V dropped 4 bases and J dropped 4 bases, with 14 bases sitting between them.

The J gene is TRBJ1-4, the V gene TRBV29-1, with 9 bases identical to TRBD1. CDR1 is SQVTM, CDR2 ANQGSEA, per germline. The CDR3 is 14 residues long. Trimming took 6 bases from V and 7 from J; bases not matched to a gene: 9. The CDR3 nucleotides read TGCAGCGTATTGACGGACAGGGGATTTGAAAAACTGTTTTTT. Translation gives CSVLTDRGFEKLFF.

CDR3 coding DNA: TGCGCCAGCAGCCCAAAGATGAACACTGAAGCTTTCTTT. It encodes CASSPKMNTEAFF. The J gene is TRBJ1-1, the V gene TRBV4-3, with no clear D. The CDR3 runs to 13 residues. Germline loops: CDR1 LGHNA, CDR2 YSLEER. Trimming stripped 4 bases from V and 0 bases from J, with 6 bases between.

The sample holds many counts of this clonotype. The CDR3 is CASCSGQGWSPLHF. As DNA, the CDR3 is TGTGCCAGCTGCTCGGGACAGGGTTGGTCACCCCTCCACTTT. The chain joins TRBV6-6 to TRBJ1-6, with 9 bases identical to TRBD1. This CDR3 comprises 14 residues. Germline V gene sequence: CDR1 MNHNY, CDR2 SVGAGI (reference sequence). V shed 8 bases and J 10 bases; nucleotides not matched to a gene: 9.

The rearrangement uses TRBV29-1 and TRBJ2-1; D may be TRBD1 or TRBD2 (5 bases each). V lost 7 bases, J lost 0 bases, and 13 bases lay in between. The CDR3 is 14 residues long. In germline, CDR1 is SQVTM, CDR2 ANQGSEA. The CDR3 here is CSGRGGLSYNEQFF. The CDR3 DNA sequence: TGCAGCGGCCGTGGGGGTCTCTCCTACAATGAGCAGTTCTTC.

The chain links TRBV20-1 to TRBJ1-1, with D uncertain. The CDR3 is 11 residues long. V lost 3 bases and J 13 bases, leaving 15 bases between the germline ends. The germline CDR1 and CDR2 sequences are DFQATT and SNEGSKA (reference sequence). CDR3 amino acids: CSASRPHRRFF. The CDR3 DNA follows: TGCAGTGCTAGCCGGCCCCACCGTCGTTTCTTT.

The rearrangement joins TRBV12-3 or TRBV12-4 to TRBJ1-2; D unclear. Trimming shortened V by 8 bases and J by 9 bases, and 19 bases separated the two germline ends. There are 13 residues in the CDR3. CDR3 sequence (DNA): TGTGCCAGCTCGTCGTTCGGTTGGGGTAGCTACACCTTC. Its translation is CASSSFGWGSYTF.

The chain joins TRBV21-1 to TRBJ2-7; whether TRBD2, the table's D call, matches the DNA was not checked. TRBV21-1 is a pseudogene. The CDR3 covers 16 residues. The CDR3 sequence is CASSNQPSPSSYEQYF. The CDR3, as DNA: TGTGCCAGCAGCAATCAACCCTCCCCCAGCTCCTACGAGCAGTACTTC.

This sequence joins TRBV10-3 and TRBJ1-3; 7 nucleotides align to TRBD1. V dropped 2 bases and J dropped 0; count of bases not matched to a gene: 4. The germline gives CDR1 ENHRY, CDR2 SYGVKD. This CDR3 has 16 amino acids. CDR3 sequence (DNA): TGTGCCATCAGTGAGACAGGACAGGTCTCTGGAAACACCATATATTTT. This gives the protein CAISETGQVSGNTIYF.

The rearrangement links TRBV28 to TRBJ2-7; 7 bases fit TRBD2. V lost 6 bases, J lost 3 bases, and 8 bases stayed unmatched. Germline CDR1 MDHEN, CDR2 SYDVKM. The CDR3 totals 14 residues. The DNA for the CDR3 is TGTGCCAGCAGCCCCGGTGGGGAGGGCTACGAGCAGTACTTC. This encodes CASSPGGEGYEQYF.

V is TRBV12-3 or TRBV12-4 and J is TRBJ1-5, with 9 nucleotides matching TRBD1. V lost 9 bases and J lost 3; bases outside the gene matches: 9. The CDR3 spans 15 residues. In DNA form, the CDR3 reads TGTGCCAGTACCGAGTGGGACAGGGACAATCAGCCCCAGCATTTT. This translates into CASTEWDRDNQPQHF.

Only a few counts were recorded for this clonotype. The V and J genes are TRBV7-9 and TRBJ1-6, with D uncertain. Looked up from germline, CDR1 is SEHNR and CDR2 is FQNEAQ (reference sequence). V was clipped by 4 bases and J by 8 bases, with 6 bases between them. The CDR3 sequence is 12 residues long. The CDR3: CASSSSDSPLHF. The CDR3 DNA reads as TGTGCCAGCAGCTCCTCAGATTCACCCCTCCACTTT.

The rearrangement uses TRBV28 and TRBJ2-3; no firm D call. CDR3 size: 14 residues. The germline V and J ends were trimmed by 3 bases and 1 base, with 8 bases remaining between them. Germline lookup yields CDR1 MDHEN and CDR2 SYDVKM. The CDR3 nucleotides read TGTGCCAGCAGTTTTATTCGCCGCACAGATACGCAGTATTTT. This translates into CASSFIRRTDTQYF.

Of note for this clonotype: The CDR3 does not end in the conserved phenylalanine or tryptophan, so this is likely a read error. The chain has TRBV29-1 and TRBJ1-2; tentatively, D is TRBD1 (5 bases). CDR3 length equals 15 residues. Germline lookup yields CDR1 SQVTM and CDR2 ANQGSEA. The germline V and J ends were trimmed by 5 bases and 3 bases, with 19 bases remaining between them. CDR3 residues: CSVSGTSFWDYGYTL. CDR3 nucleotide sequence: TGCAGCGTTTCAGGGACTTCGTTTTGGGACTATGGCTACACCTTA.

This clonotype appeared many times. V is TRBV7-2 and J is TRBJ2-5; TRBD2 matches at 8 bases. The CDR3 loop spans 15 amino acids. V lost 7 bases, J lost 4 bases, and 11 bases stayed unmatched. CDR1 and CDR2 (germline): SGHTA, FQGNSA. The CDR3 spells CASTSGRGTRETQYF. The CDR3 region has the DNA TGTGCCAGCACCTCCGGCCGCGGGACTAGAGAGACCCAGTACTTC.

This clonotype was found many times. V gene TRBV28 combines with J gene TRBJ1-5; no definite D call. The V gene's germline CDR1 is MDHEN and CDR2 SYDVKM. The CDR3 is 12 amino acids. V lost 6 bases and J lost 5, with 8 bases in between. CDR3 in amino acids: CASSWADQPQHF. Here the CDR3 DNA reads TGTGCCAGCAGCTGGGCGGATCAGCCCCAGCATTTT.

Worth noting for this clonotype: A much more abundant neighbour one base away suggests this may be a read error. The CDR3 carries no conserved terminal phenylalanine or tryptophan, so it likely arises from a read error. The V and J genes are TRBV4-3 and TRBJ1-2; D remains unclear. In germline, CDR1 is LGHNA, CDR2 YSLEER. V dropped 0 bases and J dropped 2 bases, with 13 bases sitting between them. CDR3 size: 16 residues. The CDR3, as DNA: TGCGCCAGCAGCCAAGAGGGTACGGTGGGGAACTATGGCTACACCCTC. As protein: CASSQEGTVGNYGYTL.